This is a list of T cell receptor beta chains from one sample in a study of cytomegalovirus exposure and HLA in healthy donors. Clones were read by immunoSEQ multiplex PCR, and TCRdb kept only the in-frame ones, dropping some. The sample consists of roughly 150,000 clones, around 75% of them appearing once. The source material was PBMCs. These TCRs come from a male donor in good health and CMV-seronegative. Each CDR3 is given without its conserved first and last residue.

length: 13
V: TRBV11-2
J: TRBJ2-2
CDR3: ASSLVPSDTGELF

length: 13
V: TRBV6-1
J: TRBJ2-1
CDR3: ATSNSRYGYNEQF

length: 14
V: TRBV5-1
J: TRBJ1-1
CDR3: ASSSGRRGGFTEAF

length: 14
V: TRBV7-2
J: TRBJ2-3
CDR3: ASSWAAGASTDTQY

length: 13
V: TRBV27
J: TRBJ1-2
CDR3: ASSLSSGRDPGYT

length: 11
V: TRBV6-5
J: TRBJ2-2
CDR3: ASRDSSTGELF

length: 13
V: TRBV7-9
J: TRBJ1-1
CDR3: ASSYEFGQGAEAF

length: 14
V: TRBV18
J: TRBJ2-3
CDR3: ASSPYTGVGTDTQY

length: 13
V: TRBV5-1
J: TRBJ2-7
CDR3: ASSLGGTGGYEQY

length: 10
V: TRBV2
J: TRBJ2-5
CDR3: ASSVSPETQY

length: 13
V: TRBV6-5
J: TRBJ1-2
CDR3: ASSYSGGAASGYT

length: 12
V: TRBV28
J: TRBJ1-2
CDR3: ASSQGARGAGYT

length: 13
V: TRBV7-2
J: TRBJ2-2
CDR3: ASSLRGSNTGELF

length: 16
V: TRBV4-1
J: TRBJ1-6
CDR3: ASSPTSQGSSYNSPLH

length: 15
V: TRBV5-4
J: TRBJ2-3
CDR3: ASSWQVAGGSTDTQY

length: 14
V: TRBV9
J: TRBJ2-5
CDR3: ASSVTGAGGLETQY

length: 12
V: TRBV6-6
J: TRBJ1-6
CDR3: ASSLTGDDSPLH

length: 14
V: TRBV6-6
J: TRBJ2-5
CDR3: ASRRGPSGVQETQY

length: 13
V: TRBV5-1
J: TRBJ2-7
CDR3: ASSLEDTPSYEQY

length: 13
V: TRBV4-1
J: TRBJ1-5
CDR3: ASSQQGGGNQPQH

length: 12
V: TRBV10-1
J: TRBJ2-1
CDR3: ASSERRDGNEQF

length: 16
V: TRBV5-1
J: TRBJ1-2
CDR3: ASNPRPNRQGRLYGYT

length: 14
V: TRBV7-9
J: TRBJ2-1
CDR3: ASSIPASGGYNEQF

length: 10
V: TRBV6-4
J: TRBJ1-2
CDR3: ASSDRGNGYT

length: 14
V: TRBV6-5
J: TRBJ2-5
CDR3: ASSYGAGQGGETQY

length: 11
V: TRBV28
J: TRBJ1-2
CDR3: ASSSGQGYGYT

length: 11
V: TRBV18
J: TRBJ2-5
CDR3: ASSPGSQETQY

length: 11
V: TRBV5-1
J: TRBJ1-2
CDR3: ASSFKAGSAYT

length: 12
V: TRBV6-1
J: TRBJ1-2
CDR3: ASSEGTAGYGYT

length: 15
V: TRBV15
J: TRBJ1-4
CDR3: ATSRDSRGDFREKLF

length: 14
V: TRBV6-5
J: TRBJ1-2
CDR3: ASSYSREGTIDGYT

length: 10
V: TRBV7-8
J: TRBJ2-7
CDR3: ASSSPGREQY

length: 13
V: TRBV19
J: TRBJ1-1
CDR3: ASSAQGTTNTEAF

length: 14
V: TRBV27
J: TRBJ1-1
CDR3: ASSLYFGGGNTEAF

length: 12
V: TRBV6-5
J: TRBJ2-5
CDR3: ASRGAGGRETQY

length: 11
V: TRBV6-5
J: TRBJ1-2
CDR3: ASMGGPNYGYT

length: 12
V: TRBV5-1
J: TRBJ2-1
CDR3: ASSWAGGENEQF

length: 11
V: TRBV11-3
J: TRBJ2-2
CDR3: ASRAGMAGELF

length: 13
V: TRBV4-3
J: TRBJ2-5
CDR3: ASSPRTGAQETQY

length: 14
V: TRBV10-3
J: TRBJ2-5
CDR3: AISESLAESQETQY

length: 12
V: TRBV6-6
J: TRBJ2-1
CDR3: VSRGTSVYNEQF

length: 11
V: TRBV4-3
J: TRBJ1-6
CDR3: ASSRQGNSPLH

length: 14
V: TRBV11-3
J: TRBJ2-1
CDR3: ASSPQRGGRFDEQF

length: 10
V: TRBV7-9
J: TRBJ2-5
CDR3: ASSMGQGASY

length: 12
V: TRBV7-2
J: TRBJ2-1
CDR3: ASSPPGQGHEQF